This TCR beta chain was sequenced for a study of cytomegalovirus exposure and HLA in healthy donors. Study results and caveats: TCR beta chains numbering under 200 were designated cytomegalovirus-associated. Later analysis revealed greater clonal expansion in HLA-associated TCR beta chains than in equally common others. Exclusion as indistinguishable affected some V segments, including TRBV6-2 and TRBV6-3.

The study ran its PCR with 60 Vbeta and 13 Jbeta primers. Sequencing was performed with immunoSEQ multiplex PCR; in TCRdb, only in-frame clones are kept and a portion is missing. Of about 160,000 clones listed, 70% to 80% were seen once; the top ten hold about 1.3%. Looked up from germline, CDR1 is MGHRA and CDR2 is YSYEKL. Trimming removed 2 bases from V and 5 bases from J, with 22 bases in between. The CDR3 is 18 amino acids. Remarks on this clone: Its antigen is not identified.

Material: PBMCs. The sequence derives from a man aged 25-40 years in good health and CMV-seronegative. The gene calls are TRBV4-1 and TRBJ2-1; a possible D gene is TRBD1 (6 bases). CDR3 residues: CASSQQNQGWLGNNEQFF. CDR3 bases: TGCGCCAGCAGCCAACAAAATCAGGGGTGGCTAGGAAACAATGAGCAGTTCTTC.